Given below is one T cell receptor (beta chain) in context. Used for diagnoses were clinical symptoms, serum thyroxine and TRAb, thyroid ultrasound and orbital computed tomography. The sample belongs to a study of T cells in Graves' hyperthyroidism and ophthalmopathy. Template material for amplifying TCR beta CDR3 regions consisted of RNA transcripts. A set of HTBI primers served as the primers for a first-round RT-PCR of the TCR CDR3. MiXCR was run by TCRdb on the multiplex PCR reads, yielding one entry per CDR3 protein. The sample consists of 550,000 to 700,000 distinct CDR3 sequences, roughly 46% of them appearing once. The V end was cut by 1 base, the J end by 7 bases, with 7 bases between. The germline V gene encodes CDR1 SGHVS and CDR2 FQNEAQ. This CDR3 contains 12 residues.

Sequences were obtained from peripheral blood or thyroid tissue (not recorded which). The chain uses TRBV7-8 and TRBJ1-2; the D is unclear. This receptor was obtained from an adult woman with Graves' disease, either hyperthyroidism or ophthalmopathy (not recorded which). The CDR3 sequence: CASSLGEVGYTF. The CDR3 DNA is TGTGCCAGCAGCTTAGGGGAAGTTGGCTACACCTTC.